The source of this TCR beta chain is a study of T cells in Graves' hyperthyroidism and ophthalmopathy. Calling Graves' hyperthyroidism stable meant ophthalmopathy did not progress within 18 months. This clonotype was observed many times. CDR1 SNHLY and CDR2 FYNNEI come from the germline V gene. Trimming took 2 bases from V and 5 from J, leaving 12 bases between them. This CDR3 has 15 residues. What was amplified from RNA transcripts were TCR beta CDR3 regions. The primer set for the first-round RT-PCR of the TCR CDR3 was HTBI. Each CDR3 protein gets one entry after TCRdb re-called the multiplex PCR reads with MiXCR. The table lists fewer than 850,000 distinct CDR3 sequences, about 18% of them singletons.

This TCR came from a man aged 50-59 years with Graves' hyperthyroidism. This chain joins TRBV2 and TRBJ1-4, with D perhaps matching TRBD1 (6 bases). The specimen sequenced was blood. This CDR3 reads CASSESGARNEKLFF. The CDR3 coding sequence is TGTGCCAGCAGTGAATCGGGGGCCCGGAATGAAAAACTGTTTTTT.